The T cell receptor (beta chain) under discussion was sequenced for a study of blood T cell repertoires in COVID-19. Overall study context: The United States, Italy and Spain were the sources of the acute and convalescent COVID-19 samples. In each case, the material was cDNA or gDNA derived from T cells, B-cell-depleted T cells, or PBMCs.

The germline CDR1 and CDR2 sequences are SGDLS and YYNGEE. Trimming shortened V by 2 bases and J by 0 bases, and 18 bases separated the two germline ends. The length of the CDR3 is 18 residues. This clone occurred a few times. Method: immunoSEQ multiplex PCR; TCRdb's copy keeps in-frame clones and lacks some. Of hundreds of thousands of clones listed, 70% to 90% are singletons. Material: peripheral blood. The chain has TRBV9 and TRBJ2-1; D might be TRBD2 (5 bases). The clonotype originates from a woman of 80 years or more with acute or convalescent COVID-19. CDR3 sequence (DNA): TGTGCCAGCAGCGTCGAATGGGCTAGCTGGAGCTCCTACAATGAGCAGTTCTTC. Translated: CASSVEWASWSSYNEQFF.